This T cell receptor beta chain was profiled in a study of beta chain features in type 1 diabetes. This clone was recorded a few times. Its cognate antigen is unknown. Expressed TCRB transcripts were sequenced after all isolated RNA was converted to cDNA. The method was immunoSEQ multiplex PCR; TCRdb's version includes in-frame clones alone and lacks a portion of them. The data contain over 150,000 clones, about 13% of them singletons. Study-level points and caveats: Significant though moderate, a shortening of TCRB CDR3s appeared in all four CD4+ subsets of Type 1 diabetes patients.

The germline V gene encodes CDR1 ENHRY and CDR2 SYGVKD. The length of the CDR3 is 14 residues. Deletions cut 4 bases from V and 4 bases from J, with 10 bases between. This clonotype was obtained from a woman younger than 30 in good health. The sample was central memory CD4+ T cells from blood. The chain joins TRBV10-3 to TRBJ2-2; D not resolved. CDR3 region: CAISGEWATGELFF. CDR3 sequence (DNA): TGTGCCATCAGTGGAGAGTGGGCCACCGGGGAGCTGTTTTTT.